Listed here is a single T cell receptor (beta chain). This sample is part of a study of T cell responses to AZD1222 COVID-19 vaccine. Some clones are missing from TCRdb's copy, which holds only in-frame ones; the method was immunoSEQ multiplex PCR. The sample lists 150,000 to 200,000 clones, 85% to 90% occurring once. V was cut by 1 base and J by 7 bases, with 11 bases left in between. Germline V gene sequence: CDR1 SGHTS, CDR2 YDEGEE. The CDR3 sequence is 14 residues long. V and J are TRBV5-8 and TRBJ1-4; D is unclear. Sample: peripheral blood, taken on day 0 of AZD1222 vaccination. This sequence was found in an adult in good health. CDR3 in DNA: TGTGCCAGCAGCTTGTCCGGGATAGGTGAAAAACTGTTTTTT. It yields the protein CASSLSGIGEKLFF.